The 6 T cell receptor beta chains in this list originate from one sample, sequenced in a study of OX40 agonist ivuxolimab in advanced cancers. The method was immunoSEQ multiplex PCR; TCRdb's version includes in-frame clones alone and lacks a portion of them. The table lists tens of thousands of clones, about 89% of them singletons, with approximately 13% in the top ten. Sequencing used CD4+ or CD8+ T cells sorted from blood, obtained in a trial of the OX40 agonist ivuxolimab. The receptor set was obtained from an adult with an advanced solid tumor such as melanoma, head and neck, liver or kidney cancer.

Here the CDR3 DNA reads TGTGCCAGCCACCCTCTAGGACTAGACTATGGCTACACCTTC. Its protein product is CASHPLGLDYGYTF. V is TRBV27 and J is TRBJ1-2; no definite D call. CDR3 length: 14 residues. Germline V gene data show CDR1 as MNHEY and CDR2 as SMNVEV (reference sequence). The V end lost 8 bases, the J end lost 3 bases, and 16 bases lay between the germline ends.

This clone came up once. The V gene is TRBV5-6, the J gene TRBJ2-1, with D possibly being TRBD1 (5 bases). V gave up 0 bases and J gave up 8 bases, with 9 bases separating them. Germline loops: CDR1 SGHDT, CDR2 YYEEEE. This CDR3 has 13 amino acids. In nucleotides, the CDR3 is TGTGCCAGCAGCTTGGAAACGACAGATGAGCAGTTCTTC. This gives the protein CASSLETTDEQFF.

The rearrangement links TRBV2 to TRBJ1-5; D unclear. CDR1 SNHLY and CDR2 FYNNEI come from the germline V gene. Deletions cut 4 bases from V and 2 bases from J, with 12 bases between. The CDR3 is 15 residues long. The CDR3 sequence is CASSGEGYGNQPQHF. Written as DNA, the CDR3 is TGTGCCAGCAGTGGGGAGGGTTATGGCAATCAGCCCCAGCATTTT. The full variable domain, rest sourced from reference TRBV2 and TRBJ1-5, is EPEVTQTPSHQVTQMGQEVILRCVPISNHLYFYWYRQILGQKVEFLVSFYNNEISEKSEIFDDQFSVERPDGSNFTLKIRSTKLEDSAMYFCASSGEGYGNQPQHFGDGTRLSIL.

The chain couples TRBV5-6 to TRBJ2-3; maybe TRBD2 (5 bases). V gave up 4 bases and J gave up 0 bases, with 9 bases separating them. Germline V CDR1 and CDR2: SGHDT, YYEEEE. This CDR3 has 14 amino acids. Here the CDR3 DNA reads TGTGCCAGCAGCCGGCGGGTAAGCACAGATACGCAGTATTTT. Encoded protein: CASSRRVSTDTQYF. The full variable domain, its missing parts supplied by reference TRBV5-6 and TRBJ2-3, is DAGVTQSPTHLIKTRGQQVTLRCSPKSGHDTVSWYQQALGQGPQFIFQYYEEEERQRGNFPDRFSGHQFPNYSSELNVNALLLGDSALYLCASSRRVSTDTQYFGPGTRLTVL.

This clone was seen a few times. The chain uses TRBV30 and TRBJ1-5; D gene unclear. CDR1 and CDR2 (germline): GTSNPN, SVGIG (reference sequence). This CDR3 comprises 14 residues. Trimming stripped 1 base from V and 2 bases from J, with 9 bases between. For the CDR3, the DNA is TGTGCCTGGAGTGGAGGGTCGGGCAATCAGCCCCAGCATTTT. It is translated as CAWSGGSGNQPQHF.

The chain recombines TRBV7-2 with TRBJ2-1; possibly TRBD1 or TRBD2 for D (5 bases each). V was cut by 3 bases and J by 9 bases, with 27 bases left in between. CDR3 size: 18 residues. Germline loops: CDR1 SGHTA, CDR2 FQGNSA. The CDR3 sequence: CASSLFGTTKKVFPEQFF. The CDR3 bases are TGTGCCAGCAGCTTGTTCGGGACGACTAAAAAGGTCTTTCCTGAGCAGTTCTTC.